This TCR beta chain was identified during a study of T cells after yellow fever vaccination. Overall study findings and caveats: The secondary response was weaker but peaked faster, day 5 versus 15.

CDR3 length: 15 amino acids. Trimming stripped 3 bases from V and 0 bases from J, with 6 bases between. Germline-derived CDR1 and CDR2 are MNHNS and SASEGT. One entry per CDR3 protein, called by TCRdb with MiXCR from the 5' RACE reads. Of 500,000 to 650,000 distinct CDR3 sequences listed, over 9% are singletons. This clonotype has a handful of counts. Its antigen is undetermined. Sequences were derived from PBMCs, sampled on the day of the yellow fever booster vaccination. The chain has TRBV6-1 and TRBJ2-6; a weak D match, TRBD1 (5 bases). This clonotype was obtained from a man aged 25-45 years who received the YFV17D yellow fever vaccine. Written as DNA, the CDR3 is TGTGCCAGCAGTGATAGGGGCTCTGGGGCCAACGTCCTGACTTTC. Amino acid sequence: CASSDRGSGANVLTF.